Following are 11 T cell receptor beta chains from one sample sequenced in a study of cytomegalovirus exposure and HLA in healthy donors. Amplification used 60 Vbeta primers and 13 Jbeta primers. Using immunoSEQ multiplex PCR, the repertoire was profiled, and TCRdb retains in-frame clones only, with some absent. The table has 100,000 or so clones, over 70% seen once. Sequencing input: PBMCs. These TCRs come from a woman in her thirties or forties in good health and CMV-seropositive.

The rearrangement uses TRBV5-4 and TRBJ1-1; D remains ambiguous. Trimming took off 2 bases at V and 4 bases at J, with 12 bases between the two ends. The CDR3 loop spans 14 amino acids. Germline-derived CDR1 and CDR2 are SGHNT and YYREEE (reference sequence). Here the CDR3 DNA reads TGTGCCAGCAGCTTCCCAGGATTGAGCACTGAAGCTTTCTTT. Translated, it gives CASSFPGLSTEAFF. The variable domain in full, completed from reference TRBV5-4 and TRBJ1-1, reads ETGVTQSPTHLIKTRGQQVTLRCSSQSGHNTVSWYQQALGQGPQFIFQYYREEENGRGNFPPRFSGLQFPNYSSELNVNALELDDSALYLCASSFPGLSTEAFFGQGTRLTVV.

The V and J genes are TRBV6-1 and TRBJ1-2, with D maybe TRBD1 (6 bases). Germline lookup yields CDR1 MNHNS and CDR2 SASEGT. The germline V and J ends were trimmed by 1 base and 0 bases, with 15 bases remaining between them. CDR3 length equals 17 residues. The CDR3: CASSEVQGLETNYGYTF. The CDR3 DNA is TGTGCCAGCAGTGAAGTACAGGGTTTAGAGACTAACTATGGCTACACCTTC.

In DNA, the CDR3 is TGTGCCAGCAGCTCAGCCTCCGGGACAGTAAACACCGGGGAGCTGTTTTTT. Its protein is CASSSASGTVNTGELFF. The chain is built from TRBV5-4 and TRBJ2-2, with 7 bases fitting TRBD1. J lost 2 bases, V lost 3 bases, and 10 bases had no gene match. Germline values: CDR1 SGHNT, CDR2 YYREEE (reference sequence). CDR3 length: 17 residues.

This clone was seen more than once but under ten times. V is TRBV6-6 and J is TRBJ2-5, with D possibly TRBD2 on 5 matching bases. V was trimmed by 5 bases and J by 4 bases, leaving 17 bases between them. The germline V gene encodes CDR1 MNHNY and CDR2 SVGAGI (reference sequence). This CDR3 has 15 residues. In nucleotides, the CDR3 is TGTGCCAGCAGTCCTTCACTAGAAGGTGGAGAGACCCAGTACTTC. Protein product: CASSPSLEGGETQYF.

CDR3 in DNA: TGTGCCAGCAGAGGGGTGACTAGCACAGATACGCAGTATTTT. Translating it yields CASRGVTSTDTQYF. The chain employs TRBV7-9 and TRBJ2-3; a possible D gene is TRBD1 (5 bases). Trimming took off 6 bases at V and 0 bases at J, with 10 bases between the two ends. Germline V gives CDR1 SEHNR, CDR2 FQNEAQ (reference sequence). The length of the CDR3 is 14 residues.

This chain uses TRBV6-6 with TRBJ1-1; D gene unclear. The CDR3 runs to 12 residues. Trimming cost V 6 bases and J 4 bases, with 9 bases left between them. Germline-derived CDR1 and CDR2 are MNHNY and SVGAGI (reference sequence). The CDR3 sequence is CASSPEGTEAFF. The CDR3 nucleotides are TGTGCCAGCAGCCCCGAGGGCACTGAAGCTTTCTTT.

This clone was detected once. The chain carries TRBV10-3 and TRBJ2-1; 7 nucleotides match TRBD2. V trimming: 2 bases; J trimming: 4 bases; junction bases outside the gene matches: 8. The CDR3 covers 16 residues. CDR1 and CDR2 from the germline V gene are ENHRY and SYGVKD. This CDR3 reads CAISERAGEGYNEQFF. The DNA for the CDR3 is TGTGCCATCAGTGAGCGGGCGGGAGAGGGGTACAATGAGCAGTTCTTC.

V usage is TRBV2 and J usage is TRBJ1-4; possibly TRBD1 for D (6 bases). From germline, CDR1 is SNHLY and CDR2 FYNNEI. The CDR3 covers 15 residues. V lost 6 bases and J 8 bases, leaving 19 bases between the germline ends. The CDR3 reads CASRSDRNPGEKLFF. The CDR3 DNA sequence: TGTGCCAGCAGATCAGACAGGAACCCTGGAGAAAAACTGTTTTTT.

The chain uses TRBV11-3 and TRBJ2-3; TRBD2 aligns across 9 bases. Germline values: CDR1 SGHNT, CDR2 YENEEA. CDR3 length: 17 residues. With V trimmed by 1 base and J by 4 bases, 9 bases remained unmatched. The CDR3, as DNA: TGTGCCAGCAGCTTAGCAGCGGGGGGTTCCCGCGCAGATACGCAGTATTTT. It translates to CASSLAAGGSRADTQYF. The whole variable domain, filled in from reference TRBV11-3 and TRBJ2-3, reads EAGVVQSPRYKIIEKKQPVAFWCNPISGHNTLYWYLQNLGQGPELLIRYENEEAVDDSQLPKDRFSAERLKGVDSTLKIQPAELGDSAVYLCASSLAAGGSRADTQYFGPGTRLTVL.

With regard to this clone: One end of the junction does not line up with germline, which may come from a read error. The chain joins TRBV7-9 to TRBJ2-7; 9 bases are a match to TRBD1. There are 13 residues in the CDR3. Germline values: CDR1 SEHNR, CDR2 FQNEAQ (reference sequence). CDR3 residues: CSSGPGTGYEQYF. CDR3 DNA sequence: TGTTCCAGCGGACCCGGGACAGGGTACGAGCAGTACTTC.

The gene calls are TRBV19 and TRBJ1-1; 8 bases are a match to TRBD1. Germline-derived CDR1 and CDR2 are LNHDA and SQIVND (reference sequence). There are 14 residues in the CDR3. V lost 5 bases to trimming and J lost 3 bases; unmatched junction nucleotides: 5. CDR3 coding DNA: TGTGCCAGTAGTCCGGGACAGGCAGACACTGAAGCTTTCTTT. It translates to CASSPGQADTEAFF.